This T cell receptor (beta chain) stems from a study of blood T cell repertoires in COVID-19. Trimming took off 1 base at V and 2 bases at J, with 17 bases between the two ends. The germline V gene has CDR1 SGHDN and CDR2 FVKESK. The CDR3 is 18 residues long. Produced via immunoSEQ multiplex PCR; TCRdb's table is partial and in-frame only. The table has about 71,000 clones, about 82% seen once. This TCR came from a man in his forties or fifties with active COVID-19. This rearrangement joins TRBV14 to TRBJ1-4; no reliable D call. The sequencing input was peripheral blood. CDR3 in amino acids: CASSQGLSEWVTNEKLFF. The CDR3 nucleotides are TGTGCCAGCAGCCAAGGACTCAGCGAATGGGTTACTAATGAAAAACTGTTTTTT.